The 18 T cell receptor beta chains given below trace back to one sample, sequenced in a study of CD8+CD57+ T cells in acquired aplastic anemia (dated by TCRdb to between 2018 and 2020). Sequenced on an Illumina HiSeq 2000. TCR beta VDJ combination and CDR3 sequence profiling used genomic DNA as the template. The public reads were reanalyzed by TCRdb: fastp trimming at Q25, MiXCR alignment, in-frame beta chains only. Each CDR3 protein appears once, grouped with its most common genes and DNA. This sample is represented by some 140,000 distinct CDR3 sequences; 52% of them were singletons. Of the sample, approximately 12% falls within the top ten clones. Flow cytometry had shown CD8+CD57+ cell expansion in the patients selected for sequencing. Sequenced sample: sorted CD4+, CD8+, or CD8+CD57+ T cells (not recorded which) from PBMCs. These receptors were taken from a human donor with aplastic anemia.

The rearrangement links TRBV15 to TRBJ1-2; TRBD1 matches at 7 bases. CDR1 LNHNV and CDR2 YYDKDF come from the germline V gene (reference sequence). V lost 3 bases, J lost 0 bases, and 4 bases stayed unmatched. This CDR3 is built from 15 residues. DNA of the CDR3: TGTGCCACCAGCAGGGAGCAGGGGGCTAACTATGGCTACACCTTC. Translated: CATSREQGANYGYTF.

This clonotype was counted between two and nine times. The chain links TRBV12-3 or TRBV12-4 to TRBJ2-6; TRBD1 matches at 7 bases. The J segment lost 9 bases and the V segment lost 5 bases, leaving 7 bases of the junction unmatched. CDR3 length: 14 residues. The CDR3 reads CASSVLTGYNVLTF. The CDR3 nucleotides are TGTGCCAGCAGTGTTTTGACAGGGTACAACGTCCTGACTTTC.

Only a few counts were recorded for this clonotype. The genes are TRBV5-1 and TRBJ1-2, with a tentative D call TRBD1 (6 bases). From germline, CDR1 is SGHRS and CDR2 YFSETQ. V lost 0 bases and J 2 bases, leaving 23 bases between the germline ends. This CDR3 contains 19 residues. As DNA, the CDR3 is TGCGCCAGCAGCTTGGGTGGGGGCGAGTTTTTCCTATTGAACTATGGCTACACCTTC. Its protein product is CASSLGGGEFFLLNYGYTF.

The V and J genes are TRBV6-1 and TRBJ2-7, with D possibly TRBD2 on 6 matching bases. This CDR3 region has 14 residues. Germline V gene data show CDR1 as MNHNS and CDR2 as SASEGT. V lost 5 bases and J 3 bases, leaving 14 bases between the germline ends. The CDR3: CASSRRDHLYEQYF. Here the CDR3 DNA reads TGTGCCAGCAGTCGGAGGGATCACCTCTACGAGCAGTACTTC.

This clonotype was observed many times. The rearrangement links TRBV6-4 to TRBJ2-3; D is tentatively TRBD1 or TRBD2 (5 bases each). The CDR3 loop spans 14 amino acids. V was shortened by 3 bases and J by 2 bases, with 9 bases between the two germline ends. CDR1 is MRHNA, CDR2 SNTAGT, per germline. The CDR3 bases are TGTGCCAGCAGTGAGGCCGGGGCCACAGATACGCAGTATTTT. Translation gives CASSEAGATDTQYF.

The V gene is TRBV7-9, the J gene TRBJ2-3; D is unresolved. This CDR3 is built from 12 residues. CDR1 and CDR2 from the germline V gene are SEHNR and FQNEAQ (reference sequence). Trimming shortened V by 5 bases and J by 2 bases, and 5 bases separated the two germline ends. In DNA, the CDR3 is TGTGCCAGCAGCCTAATCACAGATACGCAGTATTTT. It codes for CASSLITDTQYF.

This clonotype was detected many times. The chain links TRBV7-2 to TRBJ1-1; TRBD1 is a possible D gene (6 bases). Trimming shortened V by 4 bases and J by 6 bases, and 12 bases separated the two germline ends. Germline CDR1 reads SGHTA; CDR2 reads FQGNSA. The CDR3 is made up of 13 amino acids. As DNA, the CDR3 is TGTGCCAGCAGCTGGGGGCCGGGGGCTGAAGCTTTCTTT. It codes for CASSWGPGAEAFF.

This clonotype was recorded only once. The chain links TRBV20-1 to TRBJ1-2; maybe TRBD1 (6 bases). V lost 6 bases and J 3 bases, leaving 17 bases between the germline ends. This CDR3 region has 14 residues. CDR1 and CDR2 from the germline V gene are DFQATT and SNEGSKA (reference sequence). The CDR3 DNA follows: TGCAGTGCAAGGACTAGCGGGGGGCACTATGGCTACACCTTC. This encodes CSARTSGGHYGYTF.

At least ten counts were recorded for this clonotype. The V and J genes are TRBV11-2 and TRBJ1-6, with 8 bases fitting TRBD1. Germline CDR1 is SGHAT and CDR2 is FQNNGV. V lost 6 bases, J lost 8 bases, and 21 bases stayed unmatched. This CDR3 spans 19 amino acids. In nucleotides, the CDR3 is TGTGCCAGCAGTCGCGGCGGCTTCCAGGGGGCGGTCGTTGATTCACCCCTCCACTTT. Its protein product is CASSRGGFQGAVVDSPLHF.

The chain combines TRBV7-8 with TRBJ2-7; TRBD2 aligns across 9 bases. With the DNA end fitting TRBJ2-5 better, the J assignment may be wrong. The CDR3 has 18 residues. From germline, CDR1 is SGHVS and CDR2 FQNEAQ. The CDR3 is CASSLGGTGTSRTETQYF. In DNA form, the CDR3 reads TGTGCCAGCAGCTTAGGGGGTACCGGGACTAGCCGGACAGAGACCCAGTACTTC.

This clonotype was seen many times. V usage is TRBV7-2 and J usage is TRBJ2-3, with 7 bases identical to TRBD2. V was pared by 0 bases and J by 5 bases, with 2 bases of the junction left unmatched. The germline gives CDR1 SGHTA, CDR2 FQGNSA. The length of the CDR3 is 14 residues. CDR3 in DNA: TGTGCCAGCAGCTTAGCTGGGGGGGGAGATACGCAGTATTTT. Translation: CASSLAGGGDTQYF.

At least ten counts were recorded for this clonotype. The chain uses TRBV4-1 and TRBJ1-5; 9 bases are shared with TRBD1. Looked up from germline, CDR1 is MGHRA and CDR2 is YSYEKL. The CDR3 is 15 residues long. The trim removed 3 bases at V and 3 bases at J, leaving 3 bases unmatched. CDR3 in amino acids: CASSHGTGINQPQHF. Written as DNA, the CDR3 is TGCGCCAGCAGCCACGGGACAGGGATCAATCAGCCCCAGCATTTT.

V is TRBV11-2 and J is TRBJ2-3, with 9 bases fitting TRBD1. This CDR3 has 16 amino acids. The V gene's germline CDR1 is SGHAT and CDR2 FQNNGV. With 5 bases clipped from V and 5 bases from J, the junction kept 11 bases outside the gene matches. In DNA, the CDR3 is TGTGCCAGCAGCAGGAGGCGGGGACAGGGTTTAGATACGCAGTATTTT. Translation gives CASSRRRGQGLDTQYF.

This clonotype was observed a few times. This sequence joins TRBV15 and TRBJ1-6, with D hard to call. Trimming stripped 10 bases from V and 2 bases from J, with 12 bases between. The germline gives CDR1 LNHNV, CDR2 YYDKDF (reference sequence). This CDR3 contains 14 residues. The CDR3 loop is CASRPLPYNSPLHF. CDR3 DNA sequence: TGTGCCAGTAGACCGTTGCCCTATAATTCACCCCTCCACTTT.

For this clonotype: This may stem from a read error, because a much larger clone lies one nucleotide away. The chain couples TRBV6-1 to TRBJ2-1; D not certain. The CDR3 contains 18 residues. Germline assignment: CDR1 MNHNS and CDR2 SASEGT. The CDR3 is CAGSKNSGRPLRFNEQFF. The CDR3 nucleotides are TGTGCCGGCAGTAAAAACTCCGGTCGACCCCTCCGGTTCAATGAGCAGTTCTTC.

This clonotype was seen a handful of times. The CDR3, as DNA: TGTGCCACCAGCACAGGACTGCAAGAGACCCAGTACTTC. Protein product: CATSTGLQETQYF. This sequence joins TRBV15 and TRBJ2-5; TRBD2 might be the D (5 bases). This CDR3 comprises 13 residues. Germline V CDR1 and CDR2: LNHNV, YYDKDF (reference sequence). Trimming cost V 4 bases and J 2 bases, with 8 bases left between them.

This clonotype was seen repeatedly, ten times or more. V usage is TRBV20-1 and J usage is TRBJ2-7, with 9 positions matching TRBD1. V trimming: 5 bases; J trimming: 4 bases; junction bases outside the gene matches: 3. Germline-derived CDR1 and CDR2 are DFQATT and SNEGSKA (reference sequence). This CDR3 spans 12 amino acids. The CDR3 spells CSAGQGLYEQYF. CDR3 in DNA: TGCAGTGCTGGACAGGGGTTGTACGAGCAGTACTTC.

This clonotype was observed many times. This chain connects TRBV7-9 to TRBJ2-6; maybe TRBD2 (5 bases). Germline V gene lookup returns CDR1 SEHNR and CDR2 FQNEAQ (reference sequence). CDR3 size: 16 residues. Deletions cut 5 bases from V and 5 bases from J, with 16 bases between. CDR3 residues: CASSPQTRVWANVLTF. DNA of the CDR3: TGTGCCAGCAGCCCCCAAACTAGAGTCTGGGCCAACGTCCTGACTTTC. Full variable domain (remainder filled in from reference TRBV7-9 and TRBJ2-6): DTGVSQNPRHKITKRGQNVTFRCDPISEHNRLYWYRQTLGQGPEFLTYFQNEAQLEKSRLLSDRFSAERPKGSFSTLEIQRTEQGDSAMYLCASSPQTRVWANVLTFGAGSRLTVL.